Detailed here is one TCR beta chain. V shed 6 bases and J shed 7 bases, with 15 bases lying between them. Germline CDR1 MGHDK, CDR2 SYGVNS. CDR3 length equals 13 residues. The sample belongs to a study of control samples from healthy donors and cancer patients. The data were produced by immunoSEQ multiplex PCR, yet TCRdb's version contains in-frame clones alone and is incomplete. The profile shows 78,000 or so clones, about 90% of them singletons. The clonotype comes from a woman aged 45-60 years in good health. Sequenced: blood. The chain is built from TRBV25-1 and TRBJ1-2, with a tentative D call TRBD1 (5 bases). CDR3 in amino acids: CASSDVGVTGYTF. The CDR3, as DNA: TGTGCCAGCAGCGACGTAGGGGTGACTGGCTACACCTTC.